The source of this TCR beta chain is a study of CD8 T cells in Susac syndrome (dated by TCRdb to between 2018 and 2021). At the level of the whole study: Whether CD8+ T cell activation and differentiation in Susac syndrome was antigen driven was tested using repertoire sequencing. The clonality of the CD8+ T cell repertoire was compared across over 10 healthy donors, about 14 Susac syndrome patients and fewer than 16 multiple sclerosis patients.

As concerns this clonotype: Its antigen has not been determined. No per-base quality is available; no much larger clone lies one base away.

RNA was extracted with the RNeasy kit and 0.5 to 1 ug was reverse transcribed using random hexamers. The immunoSEQ multiplex PCR assay, which covers 54 Vbeta and 13 Jbeta segments, was used to amplify TCR beta CDR3 regions. Bias from PCR amplification was corrected by using a synthetic template baseline for primer optimization and for computational correction. The authors' analysis ran thus. Only productive sequences were kept, with reads annotated to V, D and J genes according to IMGT and analyzed in immunoSEQ Analyzer. Clonality was calculated as one minus the Shannon entropy normalized by log2 of the number of productive unique sequences. Public and private clones were assessed among the 100 most prevalent clones of each patient and control. Susac-specific clones were defined as absent from healthy and MS cohorts, roughly 1,100 published viral clones and other ImmuneACCESS disease sequences. The public sequencing data were trimmed at Q25 with fastp and processed into clonotypes with MiXCR by TCRdb, which kept only in-frame beta chains. Rows matching on CDR3 protein sequence are summarized as one entry with the most common DNA and genes. In this record, the V and J calls reflect TCRdb's handling and not the investigators' own analysis. This sample is represented by approximately 70,000 distinct CDR3 sequences; about 94% of them were singletons. The ten largest make up about 0.6% of the sample.

V drops 3 bases and J drops 1 base, leaving 16 bases in between. The germline V gene (reference sequence) sets CDR1 to DFQATT and CDR2 to SNEGSKA. The CDR3 runs 16 residues from the cysteine to the phenylalanine. CDR3 DNA only is kept here, 48 bases in frame from base 1. Peripheral blood CD8+ and CD4+ T cells from healthy donors, Susac syndrome patients and multiple sclerosis patients were profiled by high-throughput TCR beta sequencing. Treatment-naive patients with stable or active relapsing-remitting disease fulfilling revised McDonald criteria were used as multiple sclerosis controls. Bulk CD8+ and CD4+ T cells were purified magnetically by negative isolation, whereas CD8+ TEMRA cells were enriched by FACS. Blood was drawn into EDTA tubes, processed within 24 hours, and PBMCs were isolated by density gradient centrifugation. PBMCs intended for TCR sequencing were frozen in liquid nitrogen and were later thawed in a 37 degrees C water bath. A purity of at least 90% was achieved for sorted or isolated CD4+, CD8+ and CD8+ TEMRA cells.

Study-wide findings and limitations: The number of individuals in the TCR sequencing and HLA analysis was acknowledged as relatively small.

What was sequenced was CD8+ T cells from PBMCs. Rearrangement joined TRBV20-1 to TRBJ1-5, with the D gene not clear enough to name. The receptor was derived from a human donor with multiple sclerosis. The CDR3 has the sequence CSASGRAGWSNQPQHF. The sequenced DNA: TGCAGTGCTAGTGGGAGGGCGGGGTGGAGCAATCAGCCCCAGCATTTT.